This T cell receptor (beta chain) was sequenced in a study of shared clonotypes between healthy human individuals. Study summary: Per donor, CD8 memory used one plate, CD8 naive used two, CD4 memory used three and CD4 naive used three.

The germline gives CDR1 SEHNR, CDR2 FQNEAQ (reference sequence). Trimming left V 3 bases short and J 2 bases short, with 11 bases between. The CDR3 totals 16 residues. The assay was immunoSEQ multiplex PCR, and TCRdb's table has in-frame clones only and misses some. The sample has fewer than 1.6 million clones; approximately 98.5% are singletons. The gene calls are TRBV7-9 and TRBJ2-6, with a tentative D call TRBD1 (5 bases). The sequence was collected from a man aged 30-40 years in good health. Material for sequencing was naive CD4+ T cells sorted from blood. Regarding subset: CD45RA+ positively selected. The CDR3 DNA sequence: TGTGCCAGCAGCTTTTTGCCCAGGGCTGGGGCCAACGTCCTGACTTTC. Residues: CASSFLPRAGANVLTF.